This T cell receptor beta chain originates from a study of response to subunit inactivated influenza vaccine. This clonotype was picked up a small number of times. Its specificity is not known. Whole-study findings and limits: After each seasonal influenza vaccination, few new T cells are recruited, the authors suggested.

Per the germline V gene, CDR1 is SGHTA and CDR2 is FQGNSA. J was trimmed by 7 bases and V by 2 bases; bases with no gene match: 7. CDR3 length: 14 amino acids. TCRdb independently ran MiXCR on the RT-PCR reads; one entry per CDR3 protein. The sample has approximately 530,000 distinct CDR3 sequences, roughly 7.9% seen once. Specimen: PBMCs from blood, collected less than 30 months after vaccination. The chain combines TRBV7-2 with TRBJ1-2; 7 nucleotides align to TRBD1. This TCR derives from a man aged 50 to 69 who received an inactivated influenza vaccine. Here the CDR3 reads CASSLTGASGGYTF. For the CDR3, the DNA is TGTGCCAGCAGCTTAACAGGGGCCTCCGGTGGCTACACCTTC.